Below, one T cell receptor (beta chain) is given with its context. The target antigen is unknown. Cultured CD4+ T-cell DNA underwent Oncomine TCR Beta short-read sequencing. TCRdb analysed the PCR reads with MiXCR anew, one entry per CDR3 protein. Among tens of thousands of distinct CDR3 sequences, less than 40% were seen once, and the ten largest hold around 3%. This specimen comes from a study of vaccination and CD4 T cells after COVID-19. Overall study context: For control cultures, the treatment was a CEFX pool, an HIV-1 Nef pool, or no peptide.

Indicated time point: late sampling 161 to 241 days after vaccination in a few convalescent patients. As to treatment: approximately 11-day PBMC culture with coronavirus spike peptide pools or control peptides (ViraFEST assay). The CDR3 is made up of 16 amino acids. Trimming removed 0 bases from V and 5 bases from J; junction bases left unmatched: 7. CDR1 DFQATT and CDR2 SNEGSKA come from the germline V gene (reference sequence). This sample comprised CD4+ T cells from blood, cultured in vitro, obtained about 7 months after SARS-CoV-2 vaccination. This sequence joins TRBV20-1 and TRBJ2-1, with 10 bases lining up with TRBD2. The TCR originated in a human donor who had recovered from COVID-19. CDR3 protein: CSAREFLAGEDNEQFF. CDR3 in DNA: TGCAGTGCTAGAGAGTTCCTAGCGGGAGAGGACAATGAGCAGTTCTTC.